This T cell receptor beta chain was recovered during a study of T cell repertoires in cytomegalovirus infection. Overall study: CMV epitopes in the study were HLA-C-restricted (recently identified) and HLA-B-restricted (well studied). Public TCR beta signatures marked donors with CMV infection and the matching HLA. Study outcomes and limitations: CMV-specific HLA-C-restricted TCR beta clonotypes dominated the ex vivo response.

TCRdb re-called the reads with MiXCR, one entry per CDR3 protein. The repertoire holds approximately 500,000 distinct CDR3 sequences, around 30% seen once, with around a sixth in the top ten. This clonotype was observed a single time. Antigen specificity is unknown. Sequenced here: cultured PBMCs, sampled from culture after CMV antigen stimulation. The clonotype comes from a human donor in good health (CMV status not recorded). Some clones in this sample may be carry-over from other donors' samples.

The CDR3 loop is CASSLAGPEETQYF. For the CDR3, the DNA is TGTGCCAGCAGCTTAGCCGGGCCTGAAGAGACCCAGTACTTC. This chain joins TRBV7-9 and TRBJ2-5; no clear D gene. The CDR3 has 14 amino acids. Germline values: CDR1 SEHNR, CDR2 FQNEAQ (reference sequence). Trimming stripped 0 bases from V and 3 bases from J, with 8 bases between.